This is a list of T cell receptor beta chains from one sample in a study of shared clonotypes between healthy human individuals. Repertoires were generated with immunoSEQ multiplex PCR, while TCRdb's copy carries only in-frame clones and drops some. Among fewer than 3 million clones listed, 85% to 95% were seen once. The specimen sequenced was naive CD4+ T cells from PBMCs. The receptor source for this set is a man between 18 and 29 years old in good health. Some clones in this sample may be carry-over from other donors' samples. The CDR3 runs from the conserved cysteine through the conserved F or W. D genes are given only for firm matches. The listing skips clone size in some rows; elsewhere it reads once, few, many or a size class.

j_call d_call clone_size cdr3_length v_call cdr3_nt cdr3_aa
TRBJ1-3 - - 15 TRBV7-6 TGTGCCAGCAGCTTTGACGGAAGCTCTGGAAACACCATATATTTT CASSFDGSSGNTIYF
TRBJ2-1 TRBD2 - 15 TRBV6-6 TGTGCCAGCAGAGGGGGACTAGCGGGAGTCAGTGAGCAGTTCTTC CASRGGLAGVSEQFF
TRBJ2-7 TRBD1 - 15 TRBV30 TGTGCCTGGAGTAAGTTCGGGACAGGGGCCTACGAGCAGTACTTC CAWSKFGTGAYEQYF
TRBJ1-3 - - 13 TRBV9 TGTGCCAGCAGCGTCCCTTCTGGAAACACCATATATTTT CASSVPSGNTIYF
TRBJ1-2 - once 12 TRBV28 TGTGCCAGCAGTTTACGAGGACTCGGCTACACCTTC CASSLRGLGYTF
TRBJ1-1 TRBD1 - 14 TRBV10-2 TGCGCCAGCGCCTCGACAGGGGGCGCTTATGAAGCTTTCTTT CASASTGGAYEAFF
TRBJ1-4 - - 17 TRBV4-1 TGCGCCAGCAGCCAAGTCCCCATTATTGCGGGAGATGAAAAACTGTTTTTT CASSQVPIIAGDEKLFF
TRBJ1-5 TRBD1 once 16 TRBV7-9 TGTGCCAGCAGCGCCCGATCCGGGACAGGGAACCAGCCCCAGCATTTT CASSARSGTGNQPQHF
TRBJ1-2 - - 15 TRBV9 TGTGCCAGCAGCCCTAGGGGGTATCGGGGCTATGGCTACACCTTC CASSPRGYRGYGYTF
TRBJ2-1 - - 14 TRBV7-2 TGTGCCAGCAGCTTAGTTCCTCAGGGCAGTGAGCAGTTCTTC CASSLVPQGSEQFF
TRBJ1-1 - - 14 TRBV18 TGTGCCAGCTCACCAGCCCAGTGGGACTATGAAGCTTTCTTT CASSPAQWDYEAFF
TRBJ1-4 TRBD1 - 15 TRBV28 TGTGCCAGCAGTTTAGCGGGACAGGGTGGGGAAAAACTGTTTTTT CASSLAGQGGEKLFF
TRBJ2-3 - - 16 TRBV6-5 TGTGCCAGCAGTTACGCGTTCCCGGTTTACACAGATACGCAGTATTTT CASSYAFPVYTDTQYF
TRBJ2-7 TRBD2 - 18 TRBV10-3 TGTGCCATCAGTGAGGCGATAACACGACTAGCGGGATCTAACGAGCAGTACTTC CAISEAITRLAGSNEQYF
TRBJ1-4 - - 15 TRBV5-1 TGCGCCAGCAGCTGGGACCCCCATAACGTCGAAAAACTGTTTTTT CASSWDPHNVEKLFF
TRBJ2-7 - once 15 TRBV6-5 TGTGCCAGCAGTTACTCGGGGACGGAAACCTACGAGCAGTACTTC CASSYSGTETYEQYF
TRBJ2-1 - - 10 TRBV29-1 TGCAGCGTTGTCCGGTTTGAGCAGTTCTTC CSVVRFEQFF
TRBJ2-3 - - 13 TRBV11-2 TGTGCCAGCAGCCGGGTTGTCACAGATACGCAGTATTTT CASSRVVTDTQYF
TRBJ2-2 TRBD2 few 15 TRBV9 TGTGCCAGCAGCCTTAGCGGGAGAGTAACCGGGGAGCTGTTTTTT CASSLSGRVTGELFF
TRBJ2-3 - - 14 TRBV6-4 TGTGCCAGCAGTGAGTCGGTAGCTGCAGATACGCAGTATTTT CASSESVAADTQYF
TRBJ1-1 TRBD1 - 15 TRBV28 TGTGCCAGCAGTGCACCGGGACAGGGTTGGACTGAAGCTTTCTTT CASSAPGQGWTEAFF
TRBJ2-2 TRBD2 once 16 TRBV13 TGTGCCAGCAGCTTGCTAGCGGCAGCAAACACCGGGGAGCTGTTTTTT CASSLLAAANTGELFF
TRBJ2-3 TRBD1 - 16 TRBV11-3 TGTGCCAGCAGCTTAGGGACAGGGGGCAACACAGATACGCAGTATTTT CASSLGTGGNTDTQYF
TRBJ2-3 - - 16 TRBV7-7 TGTGCCAGCAGCCTAGAATTTAAGGGCGGCACAGATACGCAGTATTTT CASSLEFKGGTDTQYF
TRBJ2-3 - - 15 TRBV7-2 TGTGCCAGCAGCCCCCGGCTAACCAGCACAGATACGCAGTATTTT CASSPRLTSTDTQYF
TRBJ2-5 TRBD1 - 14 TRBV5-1 TGCGCCAGCAGCTTAACAGGGGGCTGGGAGACCCAGTACTTC CASSLTGGWETQYF
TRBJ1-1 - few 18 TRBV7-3 TGTGCCAGCAGCTCCCTGGGGGGGCCGGGTCTGGTGAACACTGAAGCTTTCTTT CASSSLGGPGLVNTEAFF
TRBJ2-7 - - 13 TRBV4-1 TGCGCCAGCAGCCAAGTAGCTTACTACGAGCAGTACTTC CASSQVAYYEQYF
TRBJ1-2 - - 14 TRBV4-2 TGTGCCAGCAGCCAAATTGGAAGGGACTATGGCTACACCTTC CASSQIGRDYGYTF
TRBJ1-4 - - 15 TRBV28 TGTGCCAGCAGTTTAGGCGGGACGAGGAGGGAAAAACTGTTTTTT CASSLGGTRREKLFF
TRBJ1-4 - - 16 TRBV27 TGTGCCAGCAGTCTCACTTTGCACGCAACTAATGAAAAACTGTTTTTT CASSLTLHATNEKLFF
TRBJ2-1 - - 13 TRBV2 TGTGCCAGCGGGGCTGCGGAATTCGATGAGCAGTTCTTC CASGAAEFDEQFF
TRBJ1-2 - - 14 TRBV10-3 TGTGCCATCAGTGAGTGGGAAACTAACTATGGCTACACCTTC CAISEWETNYGYTF
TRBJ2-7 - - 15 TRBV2 TGTGCCAGCAGCTCCCAGGGGCGGCTGCCTTTCGAGCAGTACTTC CASSSQGRLPFEQYF
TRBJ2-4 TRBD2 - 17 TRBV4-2 TGTGCCAGCAGCCAAGATGGGGGAGGGCCCGCCAAAAACATTCAGTACTTC CASSQDGGGPAKNIQYF
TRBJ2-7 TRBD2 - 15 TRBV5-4 TGTGCCAGCAGCTCCGGACTAGCCTCCGGCTACGAGCAGTACTTC CASSSGLASGYEQYF
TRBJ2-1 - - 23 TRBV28 TGTGCCAGCAGTTTATGGGGGCTGTTACGACTAGTAGGATCACGTAGCTCCTACAATGAGCAGTTCTTC CASSLWGLLRLVGSRSSYNEQFF
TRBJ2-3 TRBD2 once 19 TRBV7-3 TGTGCCAGCAGCTTAACCGGGGTTAGCGGGGTGGTTGGCACAGATACGCAGTATTTT CASSLTGVSGVVGTDTQYF
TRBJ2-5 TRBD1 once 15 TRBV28 TGTGCCAGCAGTTTATGGGACAGGGACACGGGGACCCAGTACTTC CASSLWDRDTGTQYF
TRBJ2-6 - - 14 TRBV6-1 TGTGCTACTCAGGGGCCCCTCGGGGCCAACGTCCTGACTTTC CATQGPLGANVLTF
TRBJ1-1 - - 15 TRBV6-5 TGTGCCAGCAGGTCCGGGGGGGAGGGAAACACTGAAGCTTTCTTT CASRSGGEGNTEAFF
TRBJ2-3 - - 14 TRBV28 TGTGCCAGCAGTTACAGACAGGGCACAGATACGCAGTATTTT CASSYRQGTDTQYF
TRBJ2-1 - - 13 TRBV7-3 TGTGCCAGCAGCCCCGGTGTAAACAATGAGCAGTTCTTC CASSPGVNNEQFF
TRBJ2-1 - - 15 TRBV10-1 TGCGCCAGCAGTTCAACAGGGTTCTCCTACAATGAGCAGTTCTTC CASSSTGFSYNEQFF
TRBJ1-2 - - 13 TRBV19 TGTGCCAGTAGTTTTGCAGCTAACTATGGCTACACCTTC CASSFAANYGYTF
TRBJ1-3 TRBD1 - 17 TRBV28 TGTGCCAGCAGTTCCCCGGGACAGGGATCCTCTGGAAACACCATATATTTT CASSSPGQGSSGNTIYF
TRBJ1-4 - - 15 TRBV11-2 TGTGCCAGCAGCTTTACTCTATGGGGAGGAGAAAAACTGTTTTTT CASSFTLWGGEKLFF
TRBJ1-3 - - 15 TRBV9 TGTGCCAGCAGCCTAACCAGTGCCTCTGGAAACACCATATATTTT CASSLTSASGNTIYF
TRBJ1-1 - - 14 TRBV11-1 TGTGCCAGCAGCTTACAGGGACAAAACACTGAAGCTTTCTTT CASSLQGQNTEAFF
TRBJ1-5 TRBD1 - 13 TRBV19 TGTGCCAGTAGTGACAGGGCAGGGCAGCCCCAGCATTTT CASSDRAGQPQHF
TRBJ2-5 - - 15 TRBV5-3 TGTGCCAGAAGCTTGGTGCCAGGAAAAGAAGAGACCCAGTACTTC CARSLVPGKEETQYF
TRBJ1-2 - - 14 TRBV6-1 TGTGCCAGCATTAGTGTGACAACCGGGAGAGGCTACACCTTC CASISVTTGRGYTF
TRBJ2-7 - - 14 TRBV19 TGTGCCAGTAGTATAGAAACAGGGTACGGGGAGCAGTACTTC CASSIETGYGEQYF
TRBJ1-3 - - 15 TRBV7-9 TGTGCCAGCAGCTCTCCTTTGGGTACTGGAAACACCATATATTTT CASSSPLGTGNTIYF